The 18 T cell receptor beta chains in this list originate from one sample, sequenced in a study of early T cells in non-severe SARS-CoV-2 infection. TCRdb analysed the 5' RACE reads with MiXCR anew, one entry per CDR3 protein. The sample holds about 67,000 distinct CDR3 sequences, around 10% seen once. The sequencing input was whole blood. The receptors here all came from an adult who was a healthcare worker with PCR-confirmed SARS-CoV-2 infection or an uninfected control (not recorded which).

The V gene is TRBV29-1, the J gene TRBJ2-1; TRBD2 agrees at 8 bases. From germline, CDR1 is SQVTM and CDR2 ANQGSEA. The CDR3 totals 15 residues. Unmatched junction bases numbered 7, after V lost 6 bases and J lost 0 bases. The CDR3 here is CSVDGLAPSYNEQFF. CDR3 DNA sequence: TGCAGCGTCGACGGACTAGCCCCCTCCTACAATGAGCAGTTCTTC.

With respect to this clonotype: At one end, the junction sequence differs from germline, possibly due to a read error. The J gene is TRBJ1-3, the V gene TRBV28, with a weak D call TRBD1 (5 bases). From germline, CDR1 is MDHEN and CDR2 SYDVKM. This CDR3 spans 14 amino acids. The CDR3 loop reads CASSLLGAEDTIHF. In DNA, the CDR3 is TGTGCCAGCAGTTTACTAGGAGCGGAGGACACCATACATTTT.

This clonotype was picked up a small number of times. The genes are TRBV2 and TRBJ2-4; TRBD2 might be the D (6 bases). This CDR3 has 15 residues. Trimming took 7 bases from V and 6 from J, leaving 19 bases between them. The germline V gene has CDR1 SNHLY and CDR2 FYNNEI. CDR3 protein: CASNRLGRGRNIQYF. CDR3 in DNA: TGTGCCAGCAACCGACTAGGAAGAGGAAGAAACATTCAGTACTTC.

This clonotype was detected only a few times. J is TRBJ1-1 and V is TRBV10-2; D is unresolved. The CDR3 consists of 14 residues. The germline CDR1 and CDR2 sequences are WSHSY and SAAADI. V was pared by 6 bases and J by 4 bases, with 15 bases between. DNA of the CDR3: TGCGCCAGCAGCAAAGCGTTAGCGGGCACTGAAGCTTTCTTT. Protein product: CASSKALAGTEAFF.

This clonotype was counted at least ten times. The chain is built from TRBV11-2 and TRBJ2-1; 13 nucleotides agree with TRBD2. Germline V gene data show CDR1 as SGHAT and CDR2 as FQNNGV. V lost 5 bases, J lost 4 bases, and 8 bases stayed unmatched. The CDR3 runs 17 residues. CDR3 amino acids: CASSGGLAGILYNEQFF. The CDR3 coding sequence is TGTGCCAGCAGCGGGGGACTAGCGGGAATATTATACAATGAGCAGTTCTTC.

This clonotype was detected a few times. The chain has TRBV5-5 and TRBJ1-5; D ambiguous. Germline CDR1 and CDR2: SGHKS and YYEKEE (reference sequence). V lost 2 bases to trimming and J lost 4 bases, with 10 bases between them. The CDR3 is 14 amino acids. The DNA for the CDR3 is TGTGCCAGCAGCTTAAGCAGTGAGAATCAGCCCCAGCATTTT. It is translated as CASSLSSENQPQHF.

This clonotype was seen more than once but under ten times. CDR3 protein: CASSLAVAEAFF. CDR3 DNA: TGTGCCAGCAGCTTAGCGGTAGCCGAAGCTTTCTTT. V is TRBV7-9 and J is TRBJ1-1; D is unresolved. This CDR3 has 12 amino acids. The germline V gene encodes CDR1 SEHNR and CDR2 FQNEAQ (reference sequence). V was clipped by 0 bases and J by 8 bases, with 7 bases between them.

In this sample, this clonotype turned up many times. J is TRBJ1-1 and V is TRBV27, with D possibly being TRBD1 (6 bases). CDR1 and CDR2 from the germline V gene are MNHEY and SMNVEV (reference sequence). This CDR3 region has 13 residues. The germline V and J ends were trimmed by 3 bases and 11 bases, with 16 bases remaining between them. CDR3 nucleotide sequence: TGTGCCAGCAGTTTTTCCCCAGGGGCGACGGCTTTCTTT. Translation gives CASSFSPGATAFF.

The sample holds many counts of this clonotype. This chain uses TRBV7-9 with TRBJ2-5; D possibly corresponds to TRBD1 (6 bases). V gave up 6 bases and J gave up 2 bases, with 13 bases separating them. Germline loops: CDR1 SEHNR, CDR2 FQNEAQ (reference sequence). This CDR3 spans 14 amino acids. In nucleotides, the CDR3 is TGTGCCAGCAGTCCCACAGGGATGCAAGAGACCCAGTACTTC. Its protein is CASSPTGMQETQYF.

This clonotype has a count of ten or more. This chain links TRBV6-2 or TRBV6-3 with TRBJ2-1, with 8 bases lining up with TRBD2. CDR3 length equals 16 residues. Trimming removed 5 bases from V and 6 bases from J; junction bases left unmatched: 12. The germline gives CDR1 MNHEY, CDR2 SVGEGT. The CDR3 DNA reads TGTGCCAGCAGTCGTGGTCGGGGGGGTACGCCCAATGAGCAGTTCTTC. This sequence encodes CASSRGRGGTPNEQFF.

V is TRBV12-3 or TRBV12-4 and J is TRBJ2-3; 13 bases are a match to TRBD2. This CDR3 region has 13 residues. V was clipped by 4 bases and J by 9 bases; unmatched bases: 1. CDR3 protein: CASSSGLAGTQYF. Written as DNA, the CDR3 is TGTGCCAGCAGTTCGGGACTAGCGGGGACGCAGTATTTT.

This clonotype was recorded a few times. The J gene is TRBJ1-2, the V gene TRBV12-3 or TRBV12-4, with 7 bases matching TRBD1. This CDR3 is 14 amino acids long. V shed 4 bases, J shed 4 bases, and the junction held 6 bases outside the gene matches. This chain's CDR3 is CASSYRGGGYGYTF. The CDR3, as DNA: TGTGCCAGCAGTTACAGGGGAGGGGGCTATGGCTACACCTTC.

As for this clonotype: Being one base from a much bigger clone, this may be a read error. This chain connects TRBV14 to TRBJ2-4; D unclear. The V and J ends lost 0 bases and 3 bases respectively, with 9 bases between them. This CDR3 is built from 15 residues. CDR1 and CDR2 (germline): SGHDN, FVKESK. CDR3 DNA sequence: TGTGCCAGCAGCCAAGACGGGTTAGTCAAAAACATTCAGTACTTC. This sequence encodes CASSQDGLVKNIQYF.

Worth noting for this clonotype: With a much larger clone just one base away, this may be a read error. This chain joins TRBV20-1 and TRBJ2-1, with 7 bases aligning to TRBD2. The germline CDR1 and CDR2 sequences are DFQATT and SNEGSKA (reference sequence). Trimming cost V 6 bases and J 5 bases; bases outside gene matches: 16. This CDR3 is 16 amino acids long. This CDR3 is CSAHPVLAAAHNEQFF. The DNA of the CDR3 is TGCAGTGCCCACCCCGTTCTAGCGGCAGCCCACAATGAGCAGTTCTTC.

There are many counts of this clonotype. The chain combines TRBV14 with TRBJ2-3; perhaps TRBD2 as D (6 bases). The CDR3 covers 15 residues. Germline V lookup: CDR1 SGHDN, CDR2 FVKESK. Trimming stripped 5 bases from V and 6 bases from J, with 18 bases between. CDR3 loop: CASSSLSGPEDTQYF. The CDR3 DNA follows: TGTGCCAGCAGCTCTCTTAGCGGACCGGAGGATACGCAGTATTTT.

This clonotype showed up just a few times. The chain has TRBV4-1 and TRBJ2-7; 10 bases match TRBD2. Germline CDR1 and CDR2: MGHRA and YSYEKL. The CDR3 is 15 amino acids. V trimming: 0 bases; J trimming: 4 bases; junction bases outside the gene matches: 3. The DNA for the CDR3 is TGCGCCAGCAGCCAAGAGCCTAGCGGGAGTTACGAGCAGTACTTC. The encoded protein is CASSQEPSGSYEQYF.

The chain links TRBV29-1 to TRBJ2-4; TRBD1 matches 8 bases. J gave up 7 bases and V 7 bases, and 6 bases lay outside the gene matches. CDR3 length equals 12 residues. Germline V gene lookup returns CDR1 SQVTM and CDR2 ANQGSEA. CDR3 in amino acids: CSGRQGSNIQYF. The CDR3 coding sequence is TGCAGCGGTCGACAGGGGTCCAACATTCAGTACTTC. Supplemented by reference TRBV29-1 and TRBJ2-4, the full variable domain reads SAVISQKPSRDICQRGTSLTIQCQVDSQVTMMFWYRQQPGQSLTLIATANQGSEATYESGFVIDKFPISRPNLTFSTLTVSNMSPEDSSIYLCSGRQGSNIQYFGAGTRLSVL.

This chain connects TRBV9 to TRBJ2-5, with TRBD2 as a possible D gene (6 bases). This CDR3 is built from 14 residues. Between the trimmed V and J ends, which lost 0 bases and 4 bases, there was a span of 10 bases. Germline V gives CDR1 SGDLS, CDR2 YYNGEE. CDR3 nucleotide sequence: TGTGCCAGCAGCGTAGAGGCGGGGCCAGAGACCCAGTACTTC. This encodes CASSVEAGPETQYF.